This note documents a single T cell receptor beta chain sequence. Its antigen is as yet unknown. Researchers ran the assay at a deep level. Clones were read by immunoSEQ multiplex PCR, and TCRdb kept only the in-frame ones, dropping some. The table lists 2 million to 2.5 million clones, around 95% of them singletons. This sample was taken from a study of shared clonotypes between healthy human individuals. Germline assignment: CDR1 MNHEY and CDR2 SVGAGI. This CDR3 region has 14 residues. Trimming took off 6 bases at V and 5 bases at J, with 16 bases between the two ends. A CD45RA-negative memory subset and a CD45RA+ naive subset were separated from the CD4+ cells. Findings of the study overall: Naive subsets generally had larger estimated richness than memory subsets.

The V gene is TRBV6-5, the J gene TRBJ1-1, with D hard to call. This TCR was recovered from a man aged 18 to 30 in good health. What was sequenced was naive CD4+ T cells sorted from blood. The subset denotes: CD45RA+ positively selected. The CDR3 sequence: CASRRNQVETEAFF. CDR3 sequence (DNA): TGTGCCAGCAGGAGAAATCAGGTGGAAACTGAAGCTTTCTTT.